This is a list of T cell receptor beta chains from one sample in a study of a mutant IDH1 vaccine in newly diagnosed glioma. Assay: immunoSEQ multiplex PCR; the TCRdb copy retains only in-frame clones and omits some. The profile shows roughly 25,000 clones, roughly 77% of them singletons. These receptors lack a known antigen. The source was PBMCs, collected from a glioma patient whose treatment included an IDH1 peptide vaccine. These receptors were obtained from a man aged 35-49 years with glioma. CDR3s include the opening cysteine and the closing phenylalanine or tryptophan. Fields, in order: D gene, clone size, J gene, V gene, CDR3 DNA, CDR3 protein. D genes are given only for firm matches. Rows may omit the clone size; those that give it use once, few, many or a size class.

D: TRBD2
size: few
J: TRBJ2-1
V: TRBV11-2
DNA: TGTGCCAGCAGCTCTCCGGGACTAGGCGACAATGAGCAGTTCTTC
CDR3: CASSSPGLGDNEQFF

D: TRBD1
size: -
J: TRBJ2-7
V: TRBV7-6
DNA: TGTGCCAGCAGCCCCCGACAGGGATTCTCCTACGAGCAGTACTTC
CDR3: CASSPRQGFSYEQYF

D: -
size: -
J: TRBJ2-5
V: TRBV2
DNA: TGTGCCAGCAGTGGTAATGCTCAAGAGACCCAGTACTTC
CDR3: CASSGNAQETQYF

D: -
size: -
J: TRBJ1-2
V: TRBV19
DNA: TGTGCCAGTGCAAAAGAAATTAACTATGGCTACACCTTC
CDR3: CASAKEINYGYTF

D: -
size: -
J: TRBJ1-1
V: TRBV6-5
DNA: TGTGCCAGCAGTTACTCGGCGTGGGAAGCGGGAGCTTTCTTT
CDR3: CASSYSAWEAGAFF

D: -
size: few
J: TRBJ2-3
V: TRBV7-2
DNA: TGTGCCAGCAGCTTAGCGCGTCTCATGAGATTAGAGGGACCACCTTCCACAGATACGCAGTATTTT
CDR3: CASSLARLMRLEGPPSTDTQYF

D: -
size: -
J: TRBJ2-2
V: TRBV7-2
DNA: TGTGCCAGCAGCTTAGGCCTAGCGACCACCGGGGAGCTGTTTTTT
CDR3: CASSLGLATTGELFF

D: -
size: -
J: TRBJ1-1
V: TRBV5-6
DNA: TGTGCCAGCAGCTGGTGGGGGGGCGAGAACACTGAAGCTTTCTTT
CDR3: CASSWWGGENTEAFF

D: -
size: -
J: TRBJ1-1
V: TRBV25-1
DNA: TGTGCCAGCAGTGCGGCCGATGGCACTGAAGCTTTCTTT
CDR3: CASSAADGTEAFF

D: -
size: -
J: TRBJ2-5
V: TRBV19
DNA: TGTGCCAGTAGTATACTCATAGGGCAGCAAGAGACCCAGTACTTC
CDR3: CASSILIGQQETQYF

D: -
size: -
J: TRBJ1-2
V: TRBV6-1
DNA: TGTGCCAGCAGTCCCAAGACGGTTAACTATGGCTACACCTTC
CDR3: CASSPKTVNYGYTF

D: -
size: -
J: TRBJ2-3
V: TRBV30
DNA: TGTGCCTGGAGTAAGGGGCATACGCAGTATTTT
CDR3: CAWSKGHTQYF

D: -
size: -
J: TRBJ2-1
V: TRBV19
DNA: TGTGCCAGTAGTCCGTGGCAGGTCGATGAGCAGTTCTTC
CDR3: CASSPWQVDEQFF

D: TRBD2
size: once
J: TRBJ2-2
V: TRBV19
DNA: TGTGCCAGTAGTATAGATCTGGGACTAGCGGGAGCACTCGGGGAGCTGTTTTTT
CDR3: CASSIDLGLAGALGELFF

D: -
size: once
J: TRBJ2-2
V: TRBV5-1
DNA: TGCGCCAGCAGCTTGGCCGGGGTCCTAACCGGGGAGCTGTTTTTT
CDR3: CASSLAGVLTGELFF

D: -
size: -
J: TRBJ2-7
V: TRBV7-2
DNA: TGTGCCAGCAGCACAAATCCAGGGGACTACGAGCAGTACTTC
CDR3: CASSTNPGDYEQYF

D: -
size: few
J: TRBJ1-3
V: TRBV28
DNA: TGTGCCAGCAGTTCCAGCCGCCGTAACACCATATATTTT
CDR3: CASSSSRRNTIYF

D: -
size: -
J: TRBJ2-3
V: TRBV6-6
DNA: TGTGCCAGCAGTTACCGTCGGGAGCAAGATACGCAGTATTTT
CDR3: CASSYRREQDTQYF

D: TRBD1
size: few
J: TRBJ1-5
V: TRBV13
DNA: TGTGCCAGCAGCTTCGGACAGGTCAATCAGCCCCAGCATTTT
CDR3: CASSFGQVNQPQHF

D: -
size: -
J: TRBJ1-1
V: TRBV10-3
DNA: TGTGCCATCAGTGAGCTACGACAGGATAGGACTGAAGCTTTCTTT
CDR3: CAISELRQDRTEAFF

D: -
size: -
J: TRBJ1-6
V: TRBV6-6
DNA: TGTGCCAGCAACGTACCCCTCCACTTT
CDR3: CASNVPLHF

D: TRBD1
size: -
J: TRBJ2-3
V: TRBV6-1
DNA: TGTGCCAGCAGAGACGACAGGGGGGCAGATACGCAGTATTTT
CDR3: CASRDDRGADTQYF